Following are 8 T cell receptor beta chains from one sample sequenced in a study of blood T cell repertoires in COVID-19. Generated by immunoSEQ multiplex PCR, the TCRdb table keeps only in-frame clones and is missing some. This table has 88,000 or so clones, around four fifths appearing once. Sequencing input: peripheral blood. These receptors came from a human donor in a cohort sampled during active COVID-19.

This clone was counted only a few times. The rearrangement joins TRBV2 to TRBJ1-5; no clear D gene. The CDR3 spans 15 residues. V was cut by 7 bases and J by 2 bases, with 15 bases left in between. From germline, CDR1 is SNHLY and CDR2 FYNNEI. The CDR3 region is CASNYREGGNQPQHF. In DNA form, the CDR3 reads TGTGCCAGCAACTACCGGGAAGGCGGCAATCAGCCCCAGCATTTT.

This chain uses TRBV10-3 with TRBJ1-1; D uncertain. Trimming cost V 10 bases and J 1 base, with 16 bases left between them. CDR1 and CDR2 (germline): ENHRY, SYGVKD. The CDR3 spans 14 residues. The CDR3 DNA is TGTGCCACCGCGGTAACCGTCCCGAACACTGAAGCTTTCTTT. It specifies CATAVTVPNTEAFF.

The chain carries TRBV6-5 and TRBJ1-1; D might be TRBD1 (5 bases). Between the trimmed V and J ends, which lost 6 bases and 1 base, there was a span of 15 bases. The length of the CDR3 is 15 residues. The germline V gene encodes CDR1 MNHEY and CDR2 SVGAGI. CDR3 sequence (DNA): TGTGCCAGCAGCTTTAATAATAGGGGGAACACTGAAGCTTTCTTT. The encoded protein is CASSFNNRGNTEAFF.

The genes are TRBV4-1 and TRBJ2-1; 9 bases align to TRBD2. The CDR3 contains 18 residues. V gave up 0 bases and J gave up 8 bases; unmatched junction bases: 14. Per germline, CDR1 MGHRA and CDR2 YSYEKL. CDR3 region: CASSQDGWRGGREDEQFF. The DNA for the CDR3 is TGCGCCAGCAGCCAAGATGGTTGGCGGGGGGGCCGGGAGGATGAGCAGTTCTTC.

The V and J genes are TRBV25-1 and TRBJ2-7; tentatively, D is TRBD1 (5 bases). CDR3 length: 15 amino acids. V was shortened by 5 bases and J by 0 bases, with 14 bases between the two germline ends. Germline V gene sequence: CDR1 MGHDK, CDR2 SYGVNS. The chain's CDR3 is CASSKQEPPSYEQYF. The CDR3 nucleotides are TGTGCCAGCAGTAAACAGGAACCCCCCTCCTACGAGCAGTACTTC.

The V call is TRBV28, the J call TRBJ2-1, with D tentatively TRBD2 (6 bases). Germline CDR1 reads MDHEN; CDR2 reads SYDVKM. Trimming cost V 11 bases and J 0 bases, with 23 bases left between them. CDR3 length: 17 residues. The CDR3, as DNA: TGTGCCCACACGGCTGCCGGGACTCGAGACTCCTACAATGAGCAGTTCTTC. Protein sequence: CAHTAAGTRDSYNEQFF.

This clone has a single count. V gene TRBV3-1 (or the pseudogene TRBV3-2) combines with J gene TRBJ2-7, with 14 nucleotides matching TRBD2. V was pared by 4 bases and J by 6 bases, with 8 bases of the junction left unmatched. The germline gives CDR1 LGHDT, CDR2 YNNKEL (reference sequence). The length of the CDR3 is 16 residues. DNA for the CDR3: TGTGCCAGCAGCCCACCCGGGACTAGCGGGAGCGGCGAGCAGTACTTC. It codes for CASSPPGTSGSGEQYF.

The J gene is TRBJ1-1, the V gene TRBV27; 9 bases agree with TRBD1. The germline CDR1 and CDR2 sequences are MNHEY and SMNVEV (reference sequence). The J segment lost 4 bases and the V segment lost 4 bases, leaving 7 bases of the junction unmatched. This CDR3 has 15 amino acids. CDR3 region: CASSSNRGRITEAFF. The CDR3 DNA is TGTGCCAGCAGTTCAAACAGGGGGCGGATCACTGAAGCTTTCTTT.